This is a list of T cell receptor beta chains from one sample in a study of PD-1 blockade in classical Hodgkin lymphoma. Generated by immunoSEQ multiplex PCR, the TCRdb table keeps only in-frame clones and is missing some. The table includes about 66,000 clones, about 64% detected once. The starting material was peripheral blood mononuclear cells (PBMCs), obtained before the second cycle of nivolumab. These receptors all come from a human donor with classical Hodgkin lymphoma. The CDR3 runs from the conserved cysteine through the conserved F or W. The order of the fields is clone size, D gene, V gene, J gene, CDR3 length, CDR3 DNA, CDR3 protein. D genes are given only for firm matches. Size is omitted from some rows. Given values are once, few, many or a class for expanded clones.

once,-,TRBV19,TRBJ2-3,17,TGTGCCAGTAGCCCGCCCTTGGGCCTCGGGGCCACAGATACGCAGTATTTT,CASSPPLGLGATDTQYF
-,-,TRBV9,TRBJ2-7,14,TGTGCCAGCACCGTTGGGGACAACTACTACGAGCAGTACTTC,CASTVGDNYYEQYF
-,-,TRBV5-1,TRBJ2-7,12,TGCGCCAGCAGCTGGATAGGGGACGAGCAGTACTTC,CASSWIGDEQYF
-,-,TRBV11-3,TRBJ1-1,12,TGTGCCAGCAGCTTAGGAGACACTGAAGCTTTCTTT,CASSLGDTEAFF
-,-,TRBV6-5,TRBJ1-2,14,TGTGCCAGCAGTTACTCGGGGCAGAGAGGAGGCTACACCTTC,CASSYSGQRGGYTF
-,TRBD1,TRBV6-4,TRBJ2-7,14,TGTGCCAGCAGTGGACAGGGGGCAATGTCCGAGCAGTACTTC,CASSGQGAMSEQYF
once,-,TRBV21-1,TRBJ2-2,15,TGTGCCAGCAGTTCAGACCCGGTAAGGGCCGGGGAGCTGTTTTTT,CASSSDPVRAGELFF
few,TRBD1,TRBV7-3,TRBJ1-2,13,TGTGCCAGCAGCTCCAGGGGGGCCTATGGCTACACCTTC,CASSSRGAYGYTF
few,-,TRBV20-1,TRBJ1-1,11,TGCAGTGCTAGAGGGCGGTTTGAAGCTTTCTTT,CSARGRFEAFF
-,TRBD1,TRBV5-1,TRBJ2-2,16,TGCGCCAGCAGCGCCGGATCCGGGACAGCCACCGGGGAGCTGTTTTTT,CASSAGSGTATGELFF
-,-,TRBV30,TRBJ1-1,13,TGTGCCTGGAGTATTACAGTGAACACTGAAGCTTTCTTT,CAWSITVNTEAFF
few,TRBD1,TRBV4-1,TRBJ1-5,15,TGCGCCAGCAGCCAACCAGACAGGGAAGGTCAGCCCCAGCATTTT,CASSQPDREGQPQHF
-,-,TRBV7-9,TRBJ2-7,13,TGTGCCAGCAGCCCCGCCCGCTCCTACGAGCAGTACTTC,CASSPARSYEQYF
-,-,TRBV6-1,TRBJ2-3,12,TGTGCCAGTGAGGGGGAGCCAGATACGCAGTATTTT,CASEGEPDTQYF
-,-,TRBV6-5,TRBJ2-7,11,TGTGCCAGCAGACCCGTCTCTCGGCAGTACTTC,CASRPVSRQYF
-,-,TRBV19,TRBJ1-1,13,TGTGCCAGTAGTATTGATGCGGGCACTGAAGCTTTCTTT,CASSIDAGTEAFF